A selection of T cell receptor beta chains follows, all from one sample in a study of blood T cell repertoires in COVID-19. The assay was immunoSEQ multiplex PCR, and TCRdb's table has in-frame clones only and misses some. In the table there are around 290,000 clones, around 90% of which are singletons. Material for sequencing was PBMCs or T cells enriched from blood (not recorded which). Source of these receptors: a woman aged 55 to 70 in a cohort exposed to, infected with or recovered from COVID-19 (not recorded which). CDR3s include the opening cysteine and the closing phenylalanine or tryptophan.

j_call v_call cdr3_aa
TRBJ1-1 TRBV12-3/TRBV12-4 CASNPTGGFQAFF
TRBJ1-1 TRBV27 CASSVRGMNTEAFF
TRBJ1-4 TRBV12-3/TRBV12-4 CASSPDSGEKLFF
TRBJ2-1 TRBV5-1 CASSPTSQNEQFF
TRBJ2-2 TRBV7-9 CASSDRAGLALNTGELFF
TRBJ1-1 TRBV7-9 CASSAIGGEAPEREAFF
TRBJ1-3 TRBV7-9 CASSLAGQGAGNTIYF
TRBJ2-7 TRBV21-1 CASAGEQYF
TRBJ2-7 TRBV11-2 CASSSVSAYEQYF
TRBJ1-2 TRBV19 CASTDRYGGYTF
TRBJ1-2 TRBV24-1 CATSGPGQVFGYTF
TRBJ1-2 TRBV5-4 CASSIRDRGKYGYTF
TRBJ1-1 TRBV5-1 CASSPGTGGSAEAFF
TRBJ1-4 TRBV9 CASSVVGTGGNEKLFF
TRBJ1-4 TRBV19 CASSTDRESGEKLFF
TRBJ2-2 TRBV28 CASDRVSTGELFF
TRBJ1-6 TRBV11-2 CASSRGQGARSPLHF
TRBJ2-1 TRBV7-6 CASSLIPGSYNEQFF
TRBJ1-1 TRBV29-1 CSVPGTGRFEAFF
TRBJ2-5 TRBV7-2 CASSLGRKETQYF
TRBJ2-7 TRBV6-7 CASSYQVCLRVYEQYF
TRBJ2-1 TRBV11-2 CASSAHQIAGGYNEQFF
TRBJ2-7 TRBV2 CASMGHQYEQYF
TRBJ2-7 TRBV28 CASRTPGTRKYF
TRBJ1-1 TRBV30 CAWSPADRGVMNTEAFF
TRBJ2-5 TRBV19 CASSIRWPGEGETQYF
TRBJ2-7 TRBV9 CASSVGGVGVAGAPYEQYF
TRBJ2-7 TRBV11-2 CASSLDGTGSYEQYF
TRBJ2-7 TRBV13 CASSLVAGVGSYEQYF
TRBJ2-3 TRBV29-1 CSATGTGTDTQYF
TRBJ2-2 TRBV6-2/TRBV6-3 CASSSRGSGSTGELFF
TRBJ1-5 TRBV5-5 CASSLGQGNNQPQHF
TRBJ2-7 TRBV15 CATSRDTGTGGGQYF
TRBJ1-6 TRBV27 CASSLSVLYSPLHF
TRBJ1-5 TRBV7-8 CASSHIRDRGNQPQHF
TRBJ2-7 TRBV7-8 CASSTLTGLPYEQYF
TRBJ2-3 TRBV6-5 CASSYAGGDTQYF
TRBJ2-7 TRBV6-1 CASSEVSGVSYEQYF
TRBJ2-2 TRBV5-1 CASSLVREVNTGELFF
TRBJ1-2 TRBV15 CATSDPREGYGYTF
TRBJ1-6 TRBV28 CASNLGRYNSPLHF
TRBJ2-7 TRBV6-1 CASSGSVGSGSSYEQYF
TRBJ2-1 TRBV5-1 CASNRAVNEQFF
TRBJ1-1 TRBV27 CASSLRTSTEAFF